The rows below give T cell receptor beta chains drawn from one sample of a study of T cells in Graves' hyperthyroidism and ophthalmopathy. TCRdb recomputed calls from the multiplex PCR reads with MiXCR, one row per CDR3 protein. The table shows more than 350,000 distinct CDR3 sequences, with roughly 15% occurring only once. Sequenced: blood. The receptor set was obtained from a woman aged 60 to 75 with Graves' ophthalmopathy. CDR3s include the opening cysteine and the closing phenylalanine or tryptophan. The D gene is left open where the match is weak. Some rows have no size entry. The others give once, few or many, or a class for an expanded clone.

abundance: -; v_gene: TRBV14; d_gene: TRBD2; j_gene: TRBJ2-7; CDR3aa: CASSQDGTSGSTAPYEQYF; CDR3nt: TGTGCCAGCAGCCAAGACGGGACTAGCGGGAGTACGGCTCCATACGAGCAGTACTTC
abundance: few; v_gene: TRBV20-1; d_gene: TRBD2; j_gene: TRBJ2-1; CDR3aa: CSARDQLAGAANEQFF; CDR3nt: TGCAGTGCTAGAGATCAGCTAGCGGGAGCGGCCAATGAGCAGTTCTTC
abundance: -; v_gene: TRBV19; d_gene: TRBD1; j_gene: TRBJ1-5; CDR3aa: CASSIPRGQSGRSQHF; CDR3nt: TGTGCCAGTAGTATACCGAGGGGACAGAGTGGGAGGTCCCAGCATTTT
abundance: many; v_gene: TRBV20-1; d_gene: TRBD2; j_gene: TRBJ2-7; CDR3aa: CSARSSAGTSPTAYEQYF; CDR3nt: TGCAGTGCTAGATCGAGCGCAGGGACTAGCCCAACAGCCTACGAGCAGTACTTC
abundance: few; v_gene: TRBV25-1; d_gene: -; j_gene: TRBJ2-1; CDR3aa: CASSESGGSYNEQFF; CDR3nt: TGTGCCAGCAGTGAATCCGGCGGCTCCTACAATGAGCAGTTCTTC
abundance: many; v_gene: TRBV11-2; d_gene: -; j_gene: TRBJ2-2; CDR3aa: CASSLVPLNTGELFF; CDR3nt: TGTGCCAGCAGCTTAGTCCCTCTGAACACCGGGGAGCTGTTTTTT
abundance: -; v_gene: TRBV10-3; d_gene: TRBD1; j_gene: TRBJ2-2; CDR3aa: CAISDIGTGSGELFF; CDR3nt: TGTGCCATCAGCGACATAGGGACAGGGTCCGGGGAGCTGTTTTTT
abundance: -; v_gene: TRBV6-1; d_gene: -; j_gene: TRBJ2-7; CDR3aa: CASSAAGISYEQYF; CDR3nt: TGTGCCAGCAGTGCAGCAGGGATCTCCTACGAGCAGTACTTC
abundance: many; v_gene: TRBV2; d_gene: -; j_gene: TRBJ1-6; CDR3aa: CASTEQGRTSYNSPLHF; CDR3nt: TGTGCCAGCACCGAACAGGGTCGAACGTCCTATAATTCACCCCTCCACTTT
abundance: many; v_gene: TRBV5-5; d_gene: TRBD2; j_gene: TRBJ2-3; CDR3aa: CASSFAPGLATDTQYF; CDR3nt: TGTGCCAGCAGCTTTGCCCCGGGACTAGCGACAGATACGCAGTATTTT
abundance: few; v_gene: TRBV24-1; d_gene: TRBD2; j_gene: TRBJ2-1; CDR3aa: CATSDPGTSGRANEQFF; CDR3nt: TGTGCCACCAGTGACCCCGGGACTAGCGGGAGGGCTAATGAGCAGTTCTTC
abundance: many; v_gene: TRBV5-1; d_gene: -; j_gene: TRBJ2-7; CDR3aa: CASSLAGGAEYEQYF; CDR3nt: TGCGCCAGCAGCTTGGCTGGGGGCGCAGAATACGAGCAGTACTTC
abundance: -; v_gene: TRBV29-1; d_gene: TRBD2; j_gene: TRBJ2-3; CDR3aa: CSVEARTSGSTDTQYF; CDR3nt: TGCAGCGTTGAAGCCCGGACTAGCGGGAGCACAGATACGCAGTATTTT
abundance: -; v_gene: TRBV12-3/TRBV12-4; d_gene: -; j_gene: TRBJ1-5; CDR3aa: CASSQLGSQPQHF; CDR3nt: TGTGCCAGCAGCCAGTTGGGGTCGCAGCCCCAGCATTTT
abundance: many; v_gene: TRBV4-1; d_gene: -; j_gene: TRBJ2-3; CDR3aa: CASSPPGLRGSGDTQYF; CDR3nt: TGCGCCAGCAGCCCCCCGGGGCTCAGGGGCAGTGGAGATACGCAGTATTTT
abundance: many; v_gene: TRBV6-1; d_gene: TRBD1; j_gene: TRBJ2-7; CDR3aa: CASSRGQEYEQYF; CDR3nt: TGTGCCAGCAGTCGGGGACAGGAATACGAGCAGTACTTC
abundance: few; v_gene: TRBV20-1; d_gene: TRBD2; j_gene: TRBJ2-3; CDR3aa: CSAQERLAGVDTQYF; CDR3nt: TGCAGTGCCCAAGAAAGACTAGCGGGGGTTGATACGCAGTATTTT
abundance: once; v_gene: TRBV5-1; d_gene: -; j_gene: TRBJ2-6; CDR3aa: CASSLGRYRGLVGANVLTF; CDR3nt: TGCGCCAGCAGCCTGGGCCGATACAGGGGACTTGTGGGGGCCAACGTCCTGACTTTC
abundance: few; v_gene: TRBV6-1; d_gene: -; j_gene: TRBJ2-2; CDR3aa: CASRPGRTYSTGELFF; CDR3nt: TGTGCCAGCAGACCTGGACGGACTTACAGCACCGGGGAGCTGTTTTTT
abundance: -; v_gene: TRBV15; d_gene: -; j_gene: TRBJ2-1; CDR3aa: CATSSGGTRLWEQFF; CDR3nt: TGTGCCACCAGCAGCGGAGGGACCCGCCTCTGGGAGCAGTTCTTC
abundance: -; v_gene: TRBV20-1; d_gene: TRBD2; j_gene: TRBJ2-7; CDR3aa: CSATSGSPSYEQYF; CDR3nt: TGCAGTGCTACTAGCGGGAGTCCCTCCTACGAGCAGTACTTC
abundance: few; v_gene: TRBV7-2; d_gene: TRBD1; j_gene: TRBJ2-7; CDR3aa: CAGSLGLQGKGEQYF; CDR3nt: TGTGCCGGCAGCTTAGGTTTACAGGGGAAGGGCGAGCAGTACTTC
abundance: many; v_gene: TRBV12-3/TRBV12-4; d_gene: -; j_gene: TRBJ2-1; CDR3aa: CASSRTSYNEQFF; CDR3nt: TGTGCCAGCAGCCGGACTTCATACAATGAGCAGTTCTTC
abundance: -; v_gene: TRBV7-8; d_gene: TRBD1; j_gene: TRBJ2-5; CDR3aa: CASKETGGVETQYF; CDR3nt: TGTGCCAGCAAGGAGACAGGGGGGGTAGAGACCCAGTACTTC
abundance: many; v_gene: TRBV3-1; d_gene: TRBD2; j_gene: TRBJ2-1; CDR3aa: CASSPLSGIGNEQFF; CDR3nt: TGTGCCAGCAGCCCCCTTAGCGGGATCGGCAATGAGCAGTTCTTC
abundance: many; v_gene: TRBV2; d_gene: -; j_gene: TRBJ2-1; CDR3aa: CASTGLQNYNEQFF; CDR3nt: TGTGCCAGCACAGGTCTCCAGAACTACAATGAGCAGTTCTTC
abundance: many; v_gene: TRBV7-3; d_gene: -; j_gene: TRBJ2-7; CDR3aa: CASSLTAAGEQYF; CDR3nt: TGTGCCAGCAGCCTCACAGCCGCCGGCGAGCAGTACTTC